A single sample gave rise to the 9 T cell receptor beta chains below, sequenced in a study of cytomegalovirus exposure and HLA in healthy donors. The data were produced by immunoSEQ multiplex PCR, yet TCRdb's version contains in-frame clones alone and is incomplete. The data hold under 150,000 clones, with roughly nine tenths observed a single time. The sequencing input was PBMCs. The receptors come from a man between 18 and 29 years old in good health and CMV-seronegative.

This clone was seen only once. V usage is TRBV9 and J usage is TRBJ1-1, with D unclear. The germline CDR1 and CDR2 sequences are SGDLS and YYNGEE. The CDR3 sequence is 13 residues long. V lost 2 bases to trimming and J lost 0 bases, with 5 bases between them. The CDR3 sequence is CASSVRMNTEAFF. In nucleotides, the CDR3 is TGTGCCAGCAGCGTGAGAATGAACACTGAAGCTTTCTTT. The full variable domain, completed using reference TRBV9 and TRBJ1-1, is DSGVTQTPKHLITATGQRVTLRCSPRSGDLSVYWYQQSLDQGLQFLIQYYNGEERAKGNILERFSAQQFPDLHSELNLSSLELGDSALYFCASSVRMNTEAFFGQGTRLTVV.

The CDR3 DNA sequence: TGTGCCAGCAGTTTTAGGCGGGGATTCTACAATGAGCAGTTCTTC. Translation gives CASSFRRGFYNEQFF. The chain carries TRBV27 and TRBJ2-1; TRBD2 is a possible D gene (6 bases). Germline values: CDR1 MNHEY, CDR2 SMNVEV (reference sequence). Trimming removed 3 bases at V and 3 bases at J, with 12 bases between. The CDR3 contains 15 residues.

The V and J genes are TRBV9 and TRBJ2-3, with D tentatively TRBD2 (6 bases). The CDR3 runs 15 residues. Germline-derived CDR1 and CDR2 are SGDLS and YYNGEE. Trimming removed 2 bases from V and 0 bases from J, with 10 bases in between. CDR3 region: CASSVSSASTDTQYF. CDR3 in DNA: TGTGCCAGCAGCGTCTCTAGCGCAAGCACAGATACGCAGTATTTT.

This chain connects TRBV19 to TRBJ2-2, with a possible D match to TRBD2 (5 bases). Trimming pared 5 bases from V and 3 bases from J, leaving 10 bases between. CDR3 size: 14 residues. The germline CDR1 and CDR2 sequences are LNHDA and SQIVND (reference sequence). The CDR3 region is CASSPDFYTGELFF. The CDR3 nucleotides read TGTGCCAGTAGTCCGGACTTTTACACCGGGGAGCTGTTTTTT.

The chain joins TRBV7-9 to TRBJ1-3, with D perhaps matching TRBD1 (5 bases). The CDR3 extends over 14 amino acids. CDR1 is SEHNR, CDR2 FQNEAQ, per germline (reference sequence). V was trimmed by 6 bases and J by 2 bases, leaving 11 bases between them. The CDR3 coding sequence is TGTGCCAGCAGACTGGGGGGAACTGGAAACACCATATATTTT. Translating gives CASRLGGTGNTIYF.

The rearrangement links TRBV29-1 to TRBJ1-1, with TRBD1 matching 8 bases. The CDR3 spans 13 residues. CDR1 and CDR2 (germline): SQVTM, ANQGSEA. The V gene end was trimmed by 4 bases and the J gene end by 5 bases; junction bases not matched to a gene: 6. The CDR3 here is CSVGSGGWTEAFF. The CDR3 region has the DNA TGCAGCGTTGGCTCAGGGGGCTGGACTGAAGCTTTCTTT.

The genes are TRBV27 and TRBJ1-4; 8 nucleotides match TRBD1. This CDR3 spans 15 amino acids. Germline CDR1 and CDR2: MNHEY and SMNVEV (reference sequence). V lost 3 bases to trimming and J lost 8 bases; unmatched junction nucleotides: 8. The CDR3 coding sequence is TGTGCCAGCAGTTTTATTACAGGGGGGCGCGAAAAACTGTTTTTT. Protein: CASSFITGGREKLFF.

Here the CDR3 DNA reads TGTGCCAGTAGTGAACAGAAATTCACCGGGGAGCTGTTTTTT. It is translated as CASSEQKFTGELFF. The V gene is TRBV19, the J gene TRBJ2-2; no definite D call. With 5 bases removed from V and 4 bases from J, the gap between germline ends came to 11 bases. CDR3 length equals 14 residues. Germline V gene lookup returns CDR1 LNHDA and CDR2 SQIVND (reference sequence).

This chain uses TRBV9 with TRBJ2-2; D remains ambiguous. Trimming removed 3 bases at V and 6 bases at J, with 9 bases between. The CDR3 has 13 residues. The germline CDR1 and CDR2 sequences are SGDLS and YYNGEE. CDR3 DNA: TGTGCCAGCAGCGGACTCGTTCCCGGGGAGCTGTTTTTT. Protein: CASSGLVPGELFF.